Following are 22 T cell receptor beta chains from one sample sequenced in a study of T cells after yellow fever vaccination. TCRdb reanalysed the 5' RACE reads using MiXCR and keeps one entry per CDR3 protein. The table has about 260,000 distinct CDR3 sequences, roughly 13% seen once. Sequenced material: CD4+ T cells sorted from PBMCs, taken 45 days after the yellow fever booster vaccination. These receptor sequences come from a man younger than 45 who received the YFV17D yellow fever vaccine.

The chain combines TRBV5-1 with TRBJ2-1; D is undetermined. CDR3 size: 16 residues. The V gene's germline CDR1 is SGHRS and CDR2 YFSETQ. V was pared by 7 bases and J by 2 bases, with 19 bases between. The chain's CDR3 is CASEPKSPGPYNEQFF. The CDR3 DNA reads TGCGCCAGCGAACCTAAAAGCCCGGGCCCCTACAATGAGCAGTTCTTC.

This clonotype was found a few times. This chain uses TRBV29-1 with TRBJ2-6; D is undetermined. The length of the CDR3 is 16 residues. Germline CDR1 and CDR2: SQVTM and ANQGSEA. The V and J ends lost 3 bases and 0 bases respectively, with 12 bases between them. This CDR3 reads CSVDKGRFSGANVLTF. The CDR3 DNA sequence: TGCAGCGTTGACAAGGGTAGATTCTCTGGGGCCAACGTCCTGACTTTC.

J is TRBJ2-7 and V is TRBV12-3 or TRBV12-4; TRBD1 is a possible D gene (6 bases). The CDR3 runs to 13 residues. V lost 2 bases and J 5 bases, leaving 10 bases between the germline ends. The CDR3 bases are TGTGCCAGCAGTTTAAGGGGGTTCAACGAGCAGTACTTC. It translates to CASSLRGFNEQYF.

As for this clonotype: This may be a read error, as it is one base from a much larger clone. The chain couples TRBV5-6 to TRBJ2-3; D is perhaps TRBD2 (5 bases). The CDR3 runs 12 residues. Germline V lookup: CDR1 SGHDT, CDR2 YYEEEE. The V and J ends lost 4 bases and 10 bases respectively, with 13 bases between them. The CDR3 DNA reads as TGTGCCAGCAGCCTGTACAGCGGCCCGCAGTATTTT. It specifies CASSLYSGPQYF.

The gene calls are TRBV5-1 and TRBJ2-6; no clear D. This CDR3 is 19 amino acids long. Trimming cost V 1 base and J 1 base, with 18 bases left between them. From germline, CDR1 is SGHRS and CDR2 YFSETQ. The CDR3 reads CASSLRALKEASGANVLTF. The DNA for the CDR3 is TGCGCCAGCAGCTTGAGGGCCCTCAAAGAAGCTTCTGGGGCCAACGTCCTGACTTTC.

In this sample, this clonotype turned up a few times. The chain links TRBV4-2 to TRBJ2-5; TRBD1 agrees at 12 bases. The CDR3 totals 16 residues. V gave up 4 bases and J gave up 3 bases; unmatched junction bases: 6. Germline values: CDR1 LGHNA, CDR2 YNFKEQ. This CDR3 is CASSLPGQGAEETQYF. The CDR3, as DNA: TGTGCCAGCAGCCTCCCGGGACAGGGGGCCGAAGAGACCCAGTACTTC.

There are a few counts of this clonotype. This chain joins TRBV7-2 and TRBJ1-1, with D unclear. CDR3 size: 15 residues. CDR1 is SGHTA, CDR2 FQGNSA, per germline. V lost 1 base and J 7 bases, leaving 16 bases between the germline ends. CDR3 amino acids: CASSLGGPLGVEAFF. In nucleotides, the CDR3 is TGTGCCAGCAGCTTAGGAGGGCCCCTTGGGGTTGAAGCTTTCTTT. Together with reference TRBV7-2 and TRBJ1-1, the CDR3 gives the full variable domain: GAGVSQSPSNKVTEKGKDVELRCDPISGHTALYWYRQSLGQGLEFLIYFQGNSAPDKSGLPSDRFSAERTGGSVSTLTIQRTQQEDSAVYLCASSLGGPLGVEAFFGQGTRLTVV.

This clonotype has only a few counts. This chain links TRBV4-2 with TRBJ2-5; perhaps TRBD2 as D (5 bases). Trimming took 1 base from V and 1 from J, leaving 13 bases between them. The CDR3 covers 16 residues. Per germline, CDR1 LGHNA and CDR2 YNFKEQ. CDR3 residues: CASSQGADYLQETQYF. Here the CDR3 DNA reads TGTGCCAGCAGCCAAGGGGCCGACTACCTCCAAGAGACCCAGTACTTC.

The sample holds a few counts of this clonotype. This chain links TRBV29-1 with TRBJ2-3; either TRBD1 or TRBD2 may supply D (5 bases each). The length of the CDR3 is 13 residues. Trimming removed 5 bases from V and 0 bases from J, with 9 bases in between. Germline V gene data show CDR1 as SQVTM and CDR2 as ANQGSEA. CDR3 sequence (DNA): TGCAGCGTTACCCGGGACAGCACAGATACGCAGTATTTT. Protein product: CSVTRDSTDTQYF.

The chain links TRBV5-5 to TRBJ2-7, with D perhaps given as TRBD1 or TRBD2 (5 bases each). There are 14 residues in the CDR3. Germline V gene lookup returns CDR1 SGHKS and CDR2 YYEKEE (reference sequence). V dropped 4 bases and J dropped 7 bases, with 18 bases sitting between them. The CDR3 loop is CASSNQRGTGEQYF. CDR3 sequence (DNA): TGTGCCAGCAGCAACCAGAGGGGTACGGGTGAGCAGTACTTC.

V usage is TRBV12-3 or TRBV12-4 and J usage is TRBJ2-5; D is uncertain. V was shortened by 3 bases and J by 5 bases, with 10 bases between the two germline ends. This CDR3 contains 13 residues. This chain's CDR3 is CASSLGSTETQYF. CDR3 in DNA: TGTGCCAGCAGTTTGGGCTCGACCGAGACCCAGTACTTC.

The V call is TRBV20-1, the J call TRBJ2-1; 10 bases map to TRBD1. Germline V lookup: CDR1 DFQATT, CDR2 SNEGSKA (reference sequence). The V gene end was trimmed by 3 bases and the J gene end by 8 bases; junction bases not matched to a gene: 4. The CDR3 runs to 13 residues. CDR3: CSASKTGGDEQFF. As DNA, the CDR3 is TGCAGTGCTAGCAAGACAGGGGGCGATGAGCAGTTCTTC.

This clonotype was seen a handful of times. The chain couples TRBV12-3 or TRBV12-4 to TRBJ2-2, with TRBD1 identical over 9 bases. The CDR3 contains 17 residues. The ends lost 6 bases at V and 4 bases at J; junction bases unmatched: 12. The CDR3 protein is CASSWGQGIMGTGELFF. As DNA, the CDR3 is TGTGCCAGCAGCTGGGGACAGGGAATAATGGGCACCGGGGAGCTGTTTTTT.

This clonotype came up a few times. The CDR3 sequence is CSARTPLNNEKLFF. CDR3 in DNA: TGCAGTGCCCGGACCCCGCTAAATAATGAAAAACTGTTTTTT. The chain links TRBV20-1 to TRBJ1-4; the D is unclear. The germline gives CDR1 DFQATT, CDR2 SNEGSKA (reference sequence). CDR3 length equals 14 residues. Trimming cost V 6 bases and J 4 bases, with 15 bases left between them.

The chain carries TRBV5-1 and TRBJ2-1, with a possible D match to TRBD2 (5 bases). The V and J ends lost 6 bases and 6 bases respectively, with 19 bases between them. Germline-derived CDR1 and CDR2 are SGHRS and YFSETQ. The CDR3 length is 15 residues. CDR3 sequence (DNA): TGCGCCAGCACCGAGGAGGCTCGTAAGTCCAATGAGCAGTTCTTC. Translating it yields CASTEEARKSNEQFF.

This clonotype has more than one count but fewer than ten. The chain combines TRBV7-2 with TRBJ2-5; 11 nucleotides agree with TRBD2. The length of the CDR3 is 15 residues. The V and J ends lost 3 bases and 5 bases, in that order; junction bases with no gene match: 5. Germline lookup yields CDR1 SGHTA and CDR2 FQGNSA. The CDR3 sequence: CASSFTSGSLETQYF. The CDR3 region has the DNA TGTGCCAGCAGCTTCACTAGCGGGAGCTTGGAGACCCAGTACTTC. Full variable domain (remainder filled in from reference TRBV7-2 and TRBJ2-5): GAGVSQSPSNKVTEKGKDVELRCDPISGHTALYWYRQSLGQGLEFLIYFQGNSAPDKSGLPSDRFSAERTGGSVSTLTIQRTQQEDSAVYLCASSFTSGSLETQYFGPGTRLLVL.

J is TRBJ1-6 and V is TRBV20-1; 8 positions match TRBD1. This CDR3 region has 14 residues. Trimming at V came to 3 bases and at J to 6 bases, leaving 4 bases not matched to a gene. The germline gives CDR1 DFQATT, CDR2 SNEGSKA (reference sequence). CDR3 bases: TGCAGTGCTAGTGGACAGGGCCCTAATTCACCCCTCCACTTT. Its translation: CSASGQGPNSPLHF.

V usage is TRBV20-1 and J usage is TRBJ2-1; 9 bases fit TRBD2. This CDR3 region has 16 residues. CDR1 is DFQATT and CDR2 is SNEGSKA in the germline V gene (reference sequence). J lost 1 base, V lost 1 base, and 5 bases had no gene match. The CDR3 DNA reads TGCAGTGCTAGAGTTGCGACTAGCGGATCCTACAATGAGCAGTTCTTC. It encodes CSARVATSGSYNEQFF.

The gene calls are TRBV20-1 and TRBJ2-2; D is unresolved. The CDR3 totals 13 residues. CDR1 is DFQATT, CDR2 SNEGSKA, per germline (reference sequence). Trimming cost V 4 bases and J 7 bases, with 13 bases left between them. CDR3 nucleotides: TGCAGTGCTACAAACTGGGCAGGCGGGGAGCTGTTTTTT. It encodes CSATNWAGGELFF.

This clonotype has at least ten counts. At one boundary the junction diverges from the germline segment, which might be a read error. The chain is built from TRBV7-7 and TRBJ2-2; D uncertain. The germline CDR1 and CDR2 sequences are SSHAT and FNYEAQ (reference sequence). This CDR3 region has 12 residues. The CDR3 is CASSADTGELFF. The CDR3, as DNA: TGTGCTAGCAGCGCGGACACCGGGGAGCTGTTTTTT.

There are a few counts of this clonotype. CDR3 sequence reads: CASRLAGGPTDTQYF. The CDR3 DNA sequence: TGTGCCAGCAGGCTAGCGGGAGGGCCCACAGATACGCAGTATTTT. The chain links TRBV5-6 to TRBJ2-3, with 12 bases identical to TRBD2. The length of the CDR3 is 15 residues. Germline V gives CDR1 SGHDT, CDR2 YYEEEE. V lost 5 bases and J lost 2; bases outside the gene matches: 3.

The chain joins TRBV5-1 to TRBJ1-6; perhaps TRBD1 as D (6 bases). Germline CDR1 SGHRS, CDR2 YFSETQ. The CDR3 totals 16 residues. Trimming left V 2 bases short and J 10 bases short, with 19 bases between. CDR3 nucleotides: TGCGCCAGCAGCTTACAGGCGGTACAGGGAGAATCACCCCTCCACTTT. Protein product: CASSLQAVQGESPLHF.